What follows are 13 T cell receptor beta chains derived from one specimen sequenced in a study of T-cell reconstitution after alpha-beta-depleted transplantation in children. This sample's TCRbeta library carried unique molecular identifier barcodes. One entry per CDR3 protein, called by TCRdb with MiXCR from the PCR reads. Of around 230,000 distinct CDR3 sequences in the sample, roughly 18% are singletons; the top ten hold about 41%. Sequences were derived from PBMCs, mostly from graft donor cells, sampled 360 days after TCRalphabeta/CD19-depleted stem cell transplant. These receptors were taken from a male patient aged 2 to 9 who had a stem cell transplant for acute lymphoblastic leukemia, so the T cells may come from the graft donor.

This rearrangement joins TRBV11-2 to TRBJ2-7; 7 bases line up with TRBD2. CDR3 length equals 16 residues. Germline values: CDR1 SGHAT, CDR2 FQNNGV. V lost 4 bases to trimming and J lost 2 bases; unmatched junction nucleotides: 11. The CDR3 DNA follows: TGTGCCAGCAGCTGGGATCTCAGCGGGGCTACCTACGAGCAGTACTTC. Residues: CASSWDLSGATYEQYF.

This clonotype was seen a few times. The CDR3 DNA is TGTGCCACCAGTGATTTGGGGAGATCCTATGGCTACACCTTC. This gives the protein CATSDLGRSYGYTF. V and J are TRBV24-1 and TRBJ1-2; D not certain. Deletions cut 0 bases from V and 4 bases from J, with 8 bases between. The CDR3 runs to 14 residues. Germline V gives CDR1 KGHDR, CDR2 SFDVKD.

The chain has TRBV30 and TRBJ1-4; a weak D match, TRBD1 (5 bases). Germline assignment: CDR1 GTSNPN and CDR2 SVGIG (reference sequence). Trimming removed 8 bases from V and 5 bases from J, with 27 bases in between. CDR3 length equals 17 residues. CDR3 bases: TGTGCCGGGATCTTGGGGGACCTTGACGTGTGGAATGAAAAACTGTTTTTT. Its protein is CAGILGDLDVWNEKLFF.

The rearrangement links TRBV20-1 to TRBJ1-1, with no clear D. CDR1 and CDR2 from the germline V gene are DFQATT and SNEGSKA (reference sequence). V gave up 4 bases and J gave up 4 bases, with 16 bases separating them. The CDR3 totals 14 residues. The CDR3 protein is CSATRSGLLTEAFF. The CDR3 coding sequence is TGCAGTGCTACCCGGAGCGGCCTCCTCACTGAAGCTTTCTTT.

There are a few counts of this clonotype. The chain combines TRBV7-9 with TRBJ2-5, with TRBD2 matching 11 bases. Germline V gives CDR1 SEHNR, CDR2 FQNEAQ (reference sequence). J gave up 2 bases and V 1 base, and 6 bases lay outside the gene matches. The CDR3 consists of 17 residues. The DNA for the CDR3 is TGTGCCAGCAGCTTAGTAACTAGCGGGGGTTCTCAAGAGACCCAGTACTTC. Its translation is CASSLVTSGGSQETQYF.

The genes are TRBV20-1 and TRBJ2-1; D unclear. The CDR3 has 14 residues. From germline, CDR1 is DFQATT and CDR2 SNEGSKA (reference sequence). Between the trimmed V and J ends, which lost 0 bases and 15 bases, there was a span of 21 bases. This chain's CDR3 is CSARDSVGIGHPFF. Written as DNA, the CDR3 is TGCAGTGCTAGAGATTCGGTCGGTATCGGGCATCCGTTCTTC.

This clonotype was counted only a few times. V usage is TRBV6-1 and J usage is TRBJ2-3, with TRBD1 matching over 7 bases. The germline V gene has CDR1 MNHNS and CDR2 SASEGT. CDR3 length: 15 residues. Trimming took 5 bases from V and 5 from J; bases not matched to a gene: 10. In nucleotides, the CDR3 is TGTGCCAGCAGTAATCCCGGGACAGTTGTAGATACGCAGTATTTT. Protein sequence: CASSNPGTVVDTQYF.

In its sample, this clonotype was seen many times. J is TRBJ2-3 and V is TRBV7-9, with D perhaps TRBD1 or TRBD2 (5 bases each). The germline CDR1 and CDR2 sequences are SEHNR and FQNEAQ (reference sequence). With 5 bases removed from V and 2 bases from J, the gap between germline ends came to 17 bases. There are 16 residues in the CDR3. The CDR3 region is CASSLRGDDYTDTQYF. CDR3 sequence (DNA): TGTGCCAGCAGCCTAAGAGGGGATGATTACACAGATACGCAGTATTTT.

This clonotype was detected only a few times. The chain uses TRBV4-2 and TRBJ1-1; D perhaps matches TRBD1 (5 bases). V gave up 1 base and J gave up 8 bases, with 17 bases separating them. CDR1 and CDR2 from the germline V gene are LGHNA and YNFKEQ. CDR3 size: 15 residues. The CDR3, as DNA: TGTGCCAGCAGCCAAGGTGGTTTTTGGTGGGGCGAAGCTTTCTTT. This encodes CASSQGGFWWGEAFF.

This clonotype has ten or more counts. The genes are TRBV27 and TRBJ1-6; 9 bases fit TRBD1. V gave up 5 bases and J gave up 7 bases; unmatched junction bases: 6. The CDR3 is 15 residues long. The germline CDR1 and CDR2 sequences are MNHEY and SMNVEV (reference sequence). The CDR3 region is CASSEHRGLNSPLHF. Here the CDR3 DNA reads TGTGCCAGCAGTGAACACAGGGGGCTAAATTCACCCCTCCACTTT.

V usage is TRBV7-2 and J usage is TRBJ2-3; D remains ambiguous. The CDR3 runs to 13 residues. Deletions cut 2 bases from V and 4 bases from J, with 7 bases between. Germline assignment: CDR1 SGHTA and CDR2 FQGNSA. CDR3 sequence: CASSLTRSDTQYF. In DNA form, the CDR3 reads TGTGCCAGCAGCTTAACGCGGTCAGATACGCAGTATTTT.

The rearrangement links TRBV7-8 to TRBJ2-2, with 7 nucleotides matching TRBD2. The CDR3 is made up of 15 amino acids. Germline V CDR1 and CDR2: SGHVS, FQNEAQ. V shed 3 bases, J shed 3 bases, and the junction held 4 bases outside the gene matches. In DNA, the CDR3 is TGTGCCAGCAGCTTTGGGGGAGGGGACACCGGGGAGCTGTTTTTT. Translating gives CASSFGGGDTGELFF. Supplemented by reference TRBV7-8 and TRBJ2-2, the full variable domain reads GAGVSQSPRYKVAKRGQDVALRCDPISGHVSLFWYQQALGQGPEFLTYFQNEAQLDKSGLPSDRFFAERPEGSVSTLKIQRTQQEDSAVYLCASSFGGGDTGELFFGEGSRLTVL.

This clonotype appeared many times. CDR3 sequence (DNA): TGTGCCAGCAGCCCGAGGACAGGCCCGATGAACACTGAAGCTTTCTTT. Translation gives CASSPRTGPMNTEAFF. V usage is TRBV9 and J usage is TRBJ1-1; 7 bases are a match to TRBD1. Germline-derived CDR1 and CDR2 are SGDLS and YYNGEE. Trimming removed 4 bases from V and 0 bases from J; junction bases left unmatched: 9. The CDR3 has 16 residues.